This T cell receptor beta chain appears in the sequencing data of a study of blood T cells in healthy people across ages. Germline V gives CDR1 MNHNS, CDR2 SASEGT. The CDR3 runs 15 residues. Primed by a sample-barcoded 5' primer and a J-beta primer mix, a second PCR proceeded for about 6 to 12 cycles. TCRdb independently ran MiXCR on the 5' RACE reads; one entry per CDR3 protein. The sample carries roughly 800,000 distinct CDR3 sequences, 25% recorded once. The same sample was also studied in work on T cells of mothers and their children.

The receptor was derived from a boy aged 5-17 years in good health. The chain carries TRBV6-1 and TRBJ2-5; 7 bases are a match to TRBD2. TRBJ2-7 matches the DNA end more closely, so the J call is doubtful. Sequenced: blood. This CDR3 is CASRPGRGGFYEQYF. The CDR3 region has the DNA TGTGCCAGCAGACCCGGACGGGGAGGGTTCTACGAGCAGTACTTC.